These 21 T cell receptor beta chains share one sample of origin, sequenced in a study of technical replicates of blood from four donors. Only in-frame clones appear in the TCRdb table, and some are missing; sequencing was by immunoSEQ multiplex PCR. The sample shows roughly 97,000 clones, about 96% of them seen only once. Material: T cells isolated from PBMCs. Receptor source: a human donor in good health.

V is TRBV7-2 and J is TRBJ2-5; 9 bases are a match to TRBD2. Germline CDR1 and CDR2: SGHTA and FQGNSA. The CDR3 sequence is 15 residues long. The V and J ends lost 0 bases and 7 bases, in that order; junction bases with no gene match: 6. The CDR3 here is CASSLAGAGGGTQYF. DNA for the CDR3: TGTGCCAGCAGCTTAGCTGGAGCGGGAGGAGGGACCCAGTACTTC.

This chain uses TRBV19 with TRBJ2-2; 8 nucleotides match TRBD1. The CDR3 runs to 13 residues. The germline CDR1 and CDR2 sequences are LNHDA and SQIVND (reference sequence). With 7 bases clipped from V and 7 bases from J, the junction kept 5 bases outside the gene matches. This CDR3 reads CASKETGVGELFF. The CDR3 region has the DNA TGTGCCAGTAAGGAGACAGGGGTCGGGGAGCTGTTTTTT.

This rearrangement joins TRBV28 to TRBJ1-2; the D gene is possibly TRBD1 (6 bases). Per germline, CDR1 MDHEN and CDR2 SYDVKM. This CDR3 comprises 16 residues. Trimming cost V 3 bases and J 4 bases, with 18 bases left between them. The CDR3 DNA is TGTGCCAGCAGTTTTGGGGACGGGGGGCAAGGCTATGGCTACACCTTC. Its translation is CASSFGDGGQGYGYTF.

V and J are TRBV4-3 and TRBJ2-3; D not certain. Germline CDR1 is LGHNA and CDR2 is YSLEER. The CDR3 totals 17 residues. V lost 0 bases and J 0 bases, leaving 13 bases between the germline ends. CDR3 sequence reads: CASSQDLPPQSTDTQYF. DNA of the CDR3: TGCGCCAGCAGCCAAGATCTTCCCCCTCAGAGCACAGATACGCAGTATTTT.

The V and J genes are TRBV5-1 and TRBJ2-7, with 9 positions matching TRBD2. The CDR3 has 15 amino acids. V lost 2 bases and J lost 6; bases outside the gene matches: 9. From germline, CDR1 is SGHRS and CDR2 YFSETQ. For the CDR3, the DNA is TGCGCCAGCAGCTTACCCGGGACTAGCAGGGGCGAGCAGTACTTC. Protein product: CASSLPGTSRGEQYF.

This clone was counted a single time. The chain uses TRBV6-5 and TRBJ2-7; 8 bases agree with TRBD1. V shed 2 bases, J shed 5 bases, and the junction held 5 bases outside the gene matches. This CDR3 is built from 14 residues. Germline V gene lookup returns CDR1 MNHEY and CDR2 SVGAGI. The CDR3 DNA follows: TGTGCCAGCAGTTACAGTCCAGGGGGCCACGAGCAGTACTTC. It yields the protein CASSYSPGGHEQYF.

The chain joins TRBV27 to TRBJ2-1; 7 nucleotides match TRBD2. The CDR3 loop spans 15 amino acids. With V trimmed by 3 bases and J by 4 bases, 6 bases remained unmatched. Germline CDR1 is MNHEY and CDR2 is SMNVEV (reference sequence). This CDR3 is CASSFSLAAYNEQFF. CDR3 bases: TGTGCCAGCAGTTTTAGTCTAGCGGCGTACAATGAGCAGTTCTTC.

Remarks on this clone: One end of the junction varies from germline; a read error may be responsible. This rearrangement joins TRBV7-9 to TRBJ2-7; 7 positions agree with TRBD2. The CDR3 contains 11 residues. The germline V gene has CDR1 SEHNR and CDR2 FQNEAQ (reference sequence). The DNA for the CDR3 is TGTGCCAGCAGCCCGGCGGCGGGGGTAGGCTTC. Amino acid sequence: CASSPAAGVGF.

This clone was detected only a few times. The chain links TRBV7-8 to TRBJ1-5; 9 positions agree with TRBD1. There are 16 residues in the CDR3. Trimming cost V 5 bases and J 1 base; bases outside gene matches: 6. From germline, CDR1 is SGHVS and CDR2 FQNEAQ. The CDR3 sequence is CASSIPGTGSNQPQHF. The DNA for the CDR3 is TGTGCCAGCAGCATCCCCGGGACAGGGAGCAATCAGCCCCAGCATTTT.

V is TRBV4-1 and J is TRBJ2-3; 9 positions match TRBD2. J gave up 1 base and V 1 base, and 3 bases lay outside the gene matches. CDR1 and CDR2 from the germline V gene are MGHRA and YSYEKL. The CDR3 length is 16 residues. The CDR3 DNA follows: TGCGCCAGCAGCCAAGCCCGGACTAGCGGCACAGATACGCAGTATTTT. Translated, it gives CASSQARTSGTDTQYF.

The chain recombines TRBV19 with TRBJ2-1, with 7 bases fitting TRBD1. The CDR3 is 14 residues long. With 3 bases clipped from V and 6 bases from J, the junction kept 5 bases outside the gene matches. CDR1 is LNHDA and CDR2 is SQIVND in the germline V gene (reference sequence). The CDR3 coding sequence is TGTGCCAGTAGTATCGCCAGGGGGTCCAATGAGCAGTTCTTC. Translating gives CASSIARGSNEQFF.

The rearrangement links TRBV7-9 to TRBJ2-2, with D possibly matching TRBD2 (6 bases). Germline V CDR1 and CDR2: SEHNR, FQNEAQ (reference sequence). CDR3 length: 14 amino acids. Trimming took off 6 bases at V and 5 bases at J, with 13 bases between the two ends. The chain's CDR3 is CASSFTGGTGELFF. In DNA, the CDR3 is TGTGCCAGCAGTTTCACTGGGGGGACCGGGGAGCTGTTTTTT. Drawing the rest from reference TRBV7-9 and TRBJ2-2, the complete variable domain is DTGVSQNPRHKITKRGQNVTFRCDPISEHNRLYWYRQTLGQGPEFLTYFQNEAQLEKSRLLSDRFSAERPKGSFSTLEIQRTEQGDSAMYLCASSFTGGTGELFFGEGSRLTVL.

This clone was detected only a few times. The genes are TRBV19 and TRBJ1-2, with D tentatively TRBD1 (5 bases). This CDR3 comprises 14 residues. V was cut by 3 bases and J by 5 bases, with 13 bases left in between. The V gene's germline CDR1 is LNHDA and CDR2 SQIVND (reference sequence). The CDR3 region is CASSISDSLYGYTF. In DNA, the CDR3 is TGTGCCAGTAGTATTTCCGACAGTCTATATGGCTACACCTTC.

V gene TRBV9 combines with J gene TRBJ1-2, with unresolved D. This CDR3 has 14 residues. Germline loops: CDR1 SGDLS, CDR2 YYNGEE. V was trimmed by 0 bases and J by 4 bases, leaving 10 bases between them. The CDR3 sequence is CASSVAATAYGYTF. The CDR3 region has the DNA TGTGCCAGCAGCGTAGCTGCAACTGCCTATGGCTACACCTTC.

V usage is TRBV30 and J usage is TRBJ1-2; D is ambiguous. CDR1 is GTSNPN, CDR2 SVGIG, per germline (reference sequence). Trimming removed 4 bases from V and 0 bases from J, with 9 bases in between. The length of the CDR3 is 13 residues. The CDR3 DNA follows: TGTGCCTGGACTCTAAGTTCTAACTATGGCTACACCTTC. Its protein product is CAWTLSSNYGYTF.

The sample holds one count of this clone. The rearrangement joins TRBV5-8 to TRBJ2-7; no clear D. Germline V gene data show CDR1 as SGHTS and CDR2 as YDEGEE. The CDR3 is 10 residues long. V gave up 7 bases and J gave up 6 bases, with 8 bases separating them. CDR3 sequence: CASQLSEQYF. The CDR3 DNA follows: TGTGCCAGCCAATTGAGCGAGCAGTACTTC.

V usage is TRBV28 and J usage is TRBJ1-2; 10 bases align to TRBD1. Germline V gives CDR1 MDHEN, CDR2 SYDVKM. V was pared by 6 bases and J by 4 bases, with 2 bases of the junction left unmatched. CDR3 size: 13 residues. This CDR3 reads CASRRDRGYGYTF. CDR3 in DNA: TGTGCCAGCAGGCGGGACAGGGGCTATGGCTACACCTTC.

The CDR3 here is CASSVGTERTGYTF. The CDR3 DNA is TGTGCCAGCAGCGTCGGGACAGAACGGACTGGCTACACCTTC. The chain has TRBV7-9 and TRBJ1-2; 7 nucleotides align to TRBD1. Trimming removed 5 bases from V and 7 bases from J; junction bases left unmatched: 10. CDR3 size: 14 residues. CDR1 is SEHNR, CDR2 FQNEAQ, per germline (reference sequence).

This chain connects TRBV9 to TRBJ2-1, with 7 nucleotides matching TRBD2. CDR3 length equals 17 residues. The trim removed 3 bases at V and 0 bases at J, leaving 9 bases unmatched. The germline V gene has CDR1 SGDLS and CDR2 YYNGEE. The DNA for the CDR3 is TGTGCCAGCAGCGGCTATCAGGGAGGGCCCTCCTACAATGAGCAGTTCTTC. As protein: CASSGYQGGPSYNEQFF.

The chain employs TRBV19 and TRBJ2-3, with 10 nucleotides matching TRBD2. The V and J ends lost 5 bases and 1 base, in that order; junction bases with no gene match: 12. CDR1 and CDR2 from the germline V gene are LNHDA and SQIVND (reference sequence). The CDR3 totals 18 residues. The CDR3 spells CASSFTSGILMGTDTQYF. The CDR3, as DNA: TGTGCCAGTAGTTTTACTAGCGGGATTCTTATGGGCACAGATACGCAGTATTTT.

This CDR3 is CASNRDGQPQHF. The DNA for the CDR3 is TGTGCCAGTAACAGGGATGGCCAGCCCCAGCATTTT. J is TRBJ1-5 and V is TRBV6-5; TRBD1 might be the D (6 bases). Germline CDR1 and CDR2: MNHEY and SVGAGI. Between the trimmed V and J ends, which lost 9 bases and 7 bases, there was a span of 13 bases. The CDR3 sequence is 12 residues long.